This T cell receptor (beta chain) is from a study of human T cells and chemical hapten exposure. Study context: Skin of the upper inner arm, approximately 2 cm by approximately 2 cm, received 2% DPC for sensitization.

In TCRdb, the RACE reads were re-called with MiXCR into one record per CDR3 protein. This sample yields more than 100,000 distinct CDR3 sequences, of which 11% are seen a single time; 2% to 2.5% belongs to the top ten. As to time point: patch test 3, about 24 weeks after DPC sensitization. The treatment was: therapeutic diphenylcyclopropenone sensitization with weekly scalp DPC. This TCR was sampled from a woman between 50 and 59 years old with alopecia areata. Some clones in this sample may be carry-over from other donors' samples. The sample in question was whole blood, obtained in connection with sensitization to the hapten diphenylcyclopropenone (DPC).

Here the CDR3 DNA reads TGTGCCAGCAGTGAATTTGGGACAGGCACCAATCAGCCCCAGCATTTT. Translating it yields CASSEFGTGTNQPQHF. The chain links TRBV2 to TRBJ1-5; 8 nucleotides match TRBD1. CDR1 SNHLY and CDR2 FYNNEI come from the germline V gene. The CDR3 runs to 16 residues. Unmatched junction bases numbered 6, after V lost 2 bases and J lost 3 bases.